This TCR beta chain was sequenced for a study of blood T cell repertoires in COVID-19. Turning to the study itself: Sample material is recorded as cDNA or gDNA derived from T cells, B-cell-depleted T cells, or PBMCs.

The CDR3 contains 17 residues. Trimming cost V 2 bases and J 4 bases, with 16 bases left between them. Looked up from germline, CDR1 is SGHRS and CDR2 is YFSETQ. Methods used by the authors: Cell counts per sample came from amplifying reference gene primers. The table came from immunoSEQ multiplex PCR; TCRdb's copy has only in-frame clones and leaves some out. That table supplies the V and J calls and clone size; D and trimming were determined from the DNA. The sample has some 150,000 clones, 80% to 85% seen once. Material: peripheral blood. This TCR was recovered from a human donor with acute or convalescent COVID-19. The donor label of this sample is uncertain. The chain carries TRBV5-1 and TRBJ2-6; a possible D gene is TRBD2 (5 bases). The CDR3 is CASSFTGTLAGANVLTF. In DNA, the CDR3 is TGCGCCAGCAGCTTTACGGGAACTCTGGCGGGGGCCAACGTCCTGACTTTC.